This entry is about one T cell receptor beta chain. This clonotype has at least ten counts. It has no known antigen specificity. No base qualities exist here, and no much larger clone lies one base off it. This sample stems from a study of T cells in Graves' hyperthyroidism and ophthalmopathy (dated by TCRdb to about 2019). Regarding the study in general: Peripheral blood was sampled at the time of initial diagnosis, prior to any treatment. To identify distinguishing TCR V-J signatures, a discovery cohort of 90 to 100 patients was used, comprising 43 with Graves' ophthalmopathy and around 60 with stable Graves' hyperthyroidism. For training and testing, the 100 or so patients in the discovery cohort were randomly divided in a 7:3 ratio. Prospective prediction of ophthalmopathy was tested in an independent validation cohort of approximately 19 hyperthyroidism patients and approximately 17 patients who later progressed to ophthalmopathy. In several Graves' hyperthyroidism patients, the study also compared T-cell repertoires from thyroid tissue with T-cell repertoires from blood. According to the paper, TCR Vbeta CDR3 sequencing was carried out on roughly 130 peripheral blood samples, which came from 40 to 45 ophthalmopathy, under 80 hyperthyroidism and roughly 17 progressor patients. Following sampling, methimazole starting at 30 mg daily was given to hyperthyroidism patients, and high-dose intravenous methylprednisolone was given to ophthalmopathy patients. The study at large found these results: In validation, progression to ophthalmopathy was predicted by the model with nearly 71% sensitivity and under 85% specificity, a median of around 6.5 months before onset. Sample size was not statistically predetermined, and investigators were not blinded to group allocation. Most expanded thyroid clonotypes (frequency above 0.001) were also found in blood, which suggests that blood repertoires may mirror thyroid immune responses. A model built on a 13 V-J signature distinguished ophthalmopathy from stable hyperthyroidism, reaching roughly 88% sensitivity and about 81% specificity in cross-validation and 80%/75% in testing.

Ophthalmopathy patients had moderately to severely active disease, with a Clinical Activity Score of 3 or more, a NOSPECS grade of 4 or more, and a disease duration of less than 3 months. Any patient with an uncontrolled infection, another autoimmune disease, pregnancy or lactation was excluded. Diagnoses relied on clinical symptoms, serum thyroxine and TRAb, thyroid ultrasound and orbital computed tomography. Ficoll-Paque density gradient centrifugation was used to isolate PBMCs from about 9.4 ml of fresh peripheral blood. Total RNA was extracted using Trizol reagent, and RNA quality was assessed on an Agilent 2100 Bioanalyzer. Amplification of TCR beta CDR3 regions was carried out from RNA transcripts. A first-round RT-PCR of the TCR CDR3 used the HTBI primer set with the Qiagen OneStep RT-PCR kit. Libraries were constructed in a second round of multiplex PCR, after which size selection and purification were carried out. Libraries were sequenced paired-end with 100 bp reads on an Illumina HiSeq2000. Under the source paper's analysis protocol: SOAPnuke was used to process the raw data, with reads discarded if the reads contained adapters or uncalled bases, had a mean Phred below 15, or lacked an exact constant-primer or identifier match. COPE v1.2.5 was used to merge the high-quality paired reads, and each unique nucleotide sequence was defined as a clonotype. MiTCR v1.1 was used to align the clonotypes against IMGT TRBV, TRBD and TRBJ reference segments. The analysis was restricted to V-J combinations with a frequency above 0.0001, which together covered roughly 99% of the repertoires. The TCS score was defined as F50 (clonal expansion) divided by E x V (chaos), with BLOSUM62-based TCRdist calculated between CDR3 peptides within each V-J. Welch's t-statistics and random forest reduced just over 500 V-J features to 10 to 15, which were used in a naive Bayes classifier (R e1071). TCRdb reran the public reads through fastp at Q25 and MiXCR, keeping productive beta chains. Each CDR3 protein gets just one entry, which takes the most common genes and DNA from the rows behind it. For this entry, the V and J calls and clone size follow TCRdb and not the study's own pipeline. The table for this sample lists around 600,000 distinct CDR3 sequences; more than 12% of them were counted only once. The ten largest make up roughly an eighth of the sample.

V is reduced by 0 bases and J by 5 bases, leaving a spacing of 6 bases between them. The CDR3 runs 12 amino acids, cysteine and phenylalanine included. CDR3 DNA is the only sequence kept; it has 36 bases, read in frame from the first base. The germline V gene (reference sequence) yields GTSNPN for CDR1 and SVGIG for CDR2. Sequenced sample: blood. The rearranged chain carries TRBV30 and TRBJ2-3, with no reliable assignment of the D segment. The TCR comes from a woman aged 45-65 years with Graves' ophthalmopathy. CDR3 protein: CAWSVLVDTQYF. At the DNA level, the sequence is TGTGCCTGGAGTGTATTGGTAGATACGCAGTATTTT.